This TCR beta chain was found in a study of OX40 agonist ivuxolimab in advanced cancers. Study information: Patients achieving partial responses numbered three: one hepatocellular carcinoma case and two cutaneous melanoma cases. General study points: Some patients who did not respond also had low normalized T-cell clonal expansion.

Sequenced by immunoSEQ multiplex PCR; TCRdb stores in-frame clones only, minus some. The sample records 50,000 to 65,000 clones, under 85% being singletons. As concerns this clone: What it binds is not known.

Autoimmune disease history or systemic immunosuppression barred patients. The ends lost 5 bases at V and 0 bases at J; junction bases unmatched: 8. CDR3 length: 16 amino acids. The germline V gene has CDR1 MNHEY and CDR2 SMNVEV (reference sequence). V is TRBV27 and J is TRBJ2-3, with TRBD2 matching 7 bases. This clonotype was obtained from an adult with an advanced solid tumor such as melanoma, head and neck, liver or kidney cancer. The source was CD4+ or CD8+ T cells sorted from blood, collected in a trial of the OX40 agonist ivuxolimab. This CDR3 reads CASSTRLAASTDTQYF. Here the CDR3 DNA reads TGTGCCAGCAGTACTAGACTAGCTGCTAGCACAGATACGCAGTATTTT.